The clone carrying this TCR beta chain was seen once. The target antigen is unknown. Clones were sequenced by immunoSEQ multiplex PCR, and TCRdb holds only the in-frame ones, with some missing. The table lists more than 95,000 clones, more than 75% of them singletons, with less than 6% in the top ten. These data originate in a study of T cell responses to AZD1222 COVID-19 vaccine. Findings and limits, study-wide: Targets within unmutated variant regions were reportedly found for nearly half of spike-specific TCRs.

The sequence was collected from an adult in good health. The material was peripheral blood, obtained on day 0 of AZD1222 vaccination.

CDR3 amino acids: CASSYDFLGLEFF. DNA for the CDR3: TGTGCCAGCAGTTACGACTTTTTGGGGTTGGAGTTCTTC. The V gene is TRBV6-2 or TRBV6-3, the J gene TRBJ2-1; D is undetermined. The CDR3 length is 13 residues. Trimming shortened V by 2 bases and J by 14 bases, and 16 bases separated the two germline ends. CDR1 MNHEY and CDR2 SVGEGT come from the germline V gene.